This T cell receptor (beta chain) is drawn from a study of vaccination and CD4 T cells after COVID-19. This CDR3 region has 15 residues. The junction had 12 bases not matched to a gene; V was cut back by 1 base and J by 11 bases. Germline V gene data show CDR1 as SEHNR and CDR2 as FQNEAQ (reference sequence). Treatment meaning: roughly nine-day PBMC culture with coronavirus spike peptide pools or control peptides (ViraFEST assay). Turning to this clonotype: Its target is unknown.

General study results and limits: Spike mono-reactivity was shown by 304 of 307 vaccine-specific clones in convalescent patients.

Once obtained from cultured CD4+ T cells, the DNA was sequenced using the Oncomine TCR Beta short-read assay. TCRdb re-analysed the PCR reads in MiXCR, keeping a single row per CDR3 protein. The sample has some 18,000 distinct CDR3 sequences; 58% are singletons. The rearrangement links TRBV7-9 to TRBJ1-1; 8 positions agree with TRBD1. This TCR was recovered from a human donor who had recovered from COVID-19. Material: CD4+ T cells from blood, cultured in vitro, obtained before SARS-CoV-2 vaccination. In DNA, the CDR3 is TGTGCCAGCAGCTTAGAACACCCCGACAGGGGTGGTGCTTTCTTT. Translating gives CASSLEHPDRGGAFF. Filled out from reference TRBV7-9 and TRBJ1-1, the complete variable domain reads DTGVSQNPRHKITKRGQNVTFRCDPISEHNRLYWYRQTLGQGPEFLTYFQNEAQLEKSRLLSDRFSAERPKGSFSTLEIQRTEQGDSAMYLCASSLEHPDRGGAFFGQGTRLTVV.